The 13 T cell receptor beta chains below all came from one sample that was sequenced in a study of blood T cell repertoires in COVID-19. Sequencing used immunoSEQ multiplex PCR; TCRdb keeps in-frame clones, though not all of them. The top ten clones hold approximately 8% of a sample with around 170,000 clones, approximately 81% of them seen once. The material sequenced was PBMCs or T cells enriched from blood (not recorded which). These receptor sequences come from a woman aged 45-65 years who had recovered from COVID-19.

CDR3 protein: CAIRDSTSGNTIYF. The CDR3, as DNA: TGTGCCATCCGGGACAGCACATCGGGAAACACCATATATTTT. The V gene is TRBV10-3, the J gene TRBJ1-3; 7 bases fit TRBD1. In germline, CDR1 is ENHRY, CDR2 SYGVKD. V shed 8 bases, J shed 4 bases, and the junction held 8 bases outside the gene matches. The CDR3 is 14 residues long.

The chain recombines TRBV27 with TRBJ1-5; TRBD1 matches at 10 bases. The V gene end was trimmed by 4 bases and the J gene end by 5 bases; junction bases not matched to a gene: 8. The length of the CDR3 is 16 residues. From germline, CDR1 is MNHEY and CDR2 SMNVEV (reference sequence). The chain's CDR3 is CASSSSRQGAYQPQHF. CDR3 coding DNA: TGTGCCAGCAGTTCCTCACGACAGGGGGCTTATCAGCCCCAGCATTTT.

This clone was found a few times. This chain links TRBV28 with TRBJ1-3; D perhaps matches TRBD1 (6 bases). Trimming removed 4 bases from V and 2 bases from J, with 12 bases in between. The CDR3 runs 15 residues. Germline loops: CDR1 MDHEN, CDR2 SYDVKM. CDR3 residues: CASSSQGIPGNTIYF. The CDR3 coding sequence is TGTGCCAGCAGTTCTCAGGGGATACCTGGAAACACCATATATTTT.

DNA of the CDR3: TGCGCCAGCAGCGCAGGGAATTCCGGAAACACCATATATTTT. Translated, it gives CASSAGNSGNTIYF. The V call is TRBV10-2, the J call TRBJ1-3, with D possibly TRBD1 on 5 matching bases. Germline V gives CDR1 WSHSY, CDR2 SAAADI. V lost 6 bases and J lost 4, with 13 bases in between. This CDR3 spans 14 amino acids.

The CDR3 bases are TGTGCCAGTAGATCACCAGGGGCGGCCACTGAAGCTTTCTTT. This sequence encodes CASRSPGAATEAFF. The chain is built from TRBV19 and TRBJ1-1; weak D call: TRBD1 (6 bases). This CDR3 has 14 residues. CDR1 LNHDA and CDR2 SQIVND come from the germline V gene (reference sequence). The ends were cut back, 6 bases at V and 4 bases at J, with 15 bases in the middle. Complete variable domain (other parts from reference TRBV19 and TRBJ1-1): DGGITQSPKYLFRKEGQNVTLSCEQNLNHDAMYWYRQDPGQGLRLIYYSQIVNDFQKGDIAEGYSVSREKKESFPLTVTSAQKNPTAFYLCASRSPGAATEAFFGQGTRLTVV.

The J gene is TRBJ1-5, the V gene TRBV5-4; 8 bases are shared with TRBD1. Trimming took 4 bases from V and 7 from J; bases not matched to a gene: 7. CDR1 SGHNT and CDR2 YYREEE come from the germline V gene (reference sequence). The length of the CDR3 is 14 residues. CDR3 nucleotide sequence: TGTGCCAGCAGCGTGGACAGGGCTCGACAGCCCCAGCATTTT. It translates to CASSVDRARQPQHF. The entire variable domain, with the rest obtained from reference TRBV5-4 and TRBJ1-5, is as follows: ETGVTQSPTHLIKTRGQQVTLRCSSQSGHNTVSWYQQALGQGPQFIFQYYREEENGRGNFPPRFSGLQFPNYSSELNVNALELDDSALYLCASSVDRARQPQHFGDGTRLSIL.

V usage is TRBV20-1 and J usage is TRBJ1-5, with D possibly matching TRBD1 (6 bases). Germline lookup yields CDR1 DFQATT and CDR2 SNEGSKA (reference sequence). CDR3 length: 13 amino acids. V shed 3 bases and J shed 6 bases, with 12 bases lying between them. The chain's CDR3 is CSASKSGVQPQHF. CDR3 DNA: TGCAGTGCTAGTAAATCAGGGGTTCAGCCCCAGCATTTT.

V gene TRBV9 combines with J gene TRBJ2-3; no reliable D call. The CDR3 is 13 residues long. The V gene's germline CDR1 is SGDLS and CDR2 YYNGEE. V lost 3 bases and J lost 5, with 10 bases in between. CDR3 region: CASSAPPVDTQYF. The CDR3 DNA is TGTGCCAGCAGCGCCCCACCAGTAGATACGCAGTATTTT.

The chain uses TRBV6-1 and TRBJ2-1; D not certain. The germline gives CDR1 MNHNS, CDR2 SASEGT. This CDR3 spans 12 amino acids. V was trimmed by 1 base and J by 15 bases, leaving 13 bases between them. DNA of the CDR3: TGTGCCAGCAGTGAAGTGTTACAGATCCTGTTCTTC. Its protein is CASSEVLQILFF.

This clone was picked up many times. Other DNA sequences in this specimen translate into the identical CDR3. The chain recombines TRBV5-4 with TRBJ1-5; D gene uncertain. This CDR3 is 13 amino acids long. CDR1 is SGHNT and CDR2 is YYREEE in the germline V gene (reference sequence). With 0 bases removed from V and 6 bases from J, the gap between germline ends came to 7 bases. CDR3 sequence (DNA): TGTGCCAGCAGCTTGGGGGAGGGTCAGCCCCAGCATTTT. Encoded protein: CASSLGEGQPQHF.

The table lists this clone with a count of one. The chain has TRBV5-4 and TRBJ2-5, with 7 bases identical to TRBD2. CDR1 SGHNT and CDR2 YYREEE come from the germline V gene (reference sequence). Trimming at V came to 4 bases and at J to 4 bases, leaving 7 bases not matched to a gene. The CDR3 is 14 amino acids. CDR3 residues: CASSTGTIGETQYF. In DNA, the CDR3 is TGTGCCAGCAGCACGGGGACTATCGGAGAGACCCAGTACTTC. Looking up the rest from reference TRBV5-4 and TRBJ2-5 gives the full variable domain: ETGVTQSPTHLIKTRGQQVTLRCSSQSGHNTVSWYQQALGQGPQFIFQYYREEENGRGNFPPRFSGLQFPNYSSELNVNALELDDSALYLCASSTGTIGETQYFGPGTRLLVL.

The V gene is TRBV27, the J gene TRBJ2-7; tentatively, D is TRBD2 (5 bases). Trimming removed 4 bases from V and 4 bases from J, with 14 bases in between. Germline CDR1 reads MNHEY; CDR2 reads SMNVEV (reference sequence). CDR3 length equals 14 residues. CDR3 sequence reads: CASSSLAKPYEQYF. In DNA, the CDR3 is TGTGCCAGCAGTTCTTTAGCGAAACCGTACGAGCAGTACTTC.

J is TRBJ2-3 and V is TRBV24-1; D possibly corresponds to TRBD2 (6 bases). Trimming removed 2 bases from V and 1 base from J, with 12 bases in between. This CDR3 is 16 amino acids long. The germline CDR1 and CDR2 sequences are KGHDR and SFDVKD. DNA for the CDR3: TGTGCCACCAGTGATTCGCTAGCGACGGGCACAGATACGCAGTATTTT. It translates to CATSDSLATGTDTQYF.